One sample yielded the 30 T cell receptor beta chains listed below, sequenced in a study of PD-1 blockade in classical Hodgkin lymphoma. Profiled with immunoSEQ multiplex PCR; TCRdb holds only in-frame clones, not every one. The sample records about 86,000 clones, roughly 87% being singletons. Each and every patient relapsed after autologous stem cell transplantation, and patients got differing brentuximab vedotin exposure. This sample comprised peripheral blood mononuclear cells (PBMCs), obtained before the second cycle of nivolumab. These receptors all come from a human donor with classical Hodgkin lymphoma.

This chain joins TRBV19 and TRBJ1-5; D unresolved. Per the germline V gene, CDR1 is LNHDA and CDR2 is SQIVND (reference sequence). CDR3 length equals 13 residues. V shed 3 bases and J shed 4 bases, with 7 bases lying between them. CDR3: CASSIRTNQPQHF. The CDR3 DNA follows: TGTGCCAGTAGTATTAGGACGAATCAGCCCCAGCATTTT. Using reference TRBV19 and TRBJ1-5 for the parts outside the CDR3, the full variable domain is DGGITQSPKYLFRKEGQNVTLSCEQNLNHDAMYWYRQDPGQGLRLIYYSQIVNDFQKGDIAEGYSVSREKKESFPLTVTSAQKNPTAFYLCASSIRTNQPQHFGDGTRLSIL.

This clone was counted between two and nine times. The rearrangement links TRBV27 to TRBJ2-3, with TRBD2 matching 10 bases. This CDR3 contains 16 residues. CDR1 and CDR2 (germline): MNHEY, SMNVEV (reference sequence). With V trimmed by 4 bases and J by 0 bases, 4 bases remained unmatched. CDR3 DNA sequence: TGTGCCAGCAGTTCCCTAGCGGGAGCCAGCACAGATACGCAGTATTTT. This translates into CASSSLAGASTDTQYF.

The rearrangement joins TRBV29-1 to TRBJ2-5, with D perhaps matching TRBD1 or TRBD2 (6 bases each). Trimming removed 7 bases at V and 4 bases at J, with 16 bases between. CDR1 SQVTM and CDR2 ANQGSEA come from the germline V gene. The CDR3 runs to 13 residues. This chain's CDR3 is CSAGAGRSETQYF. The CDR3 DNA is TGCAGCGCGGGGGCGGGCAGGTCAGAGACCCAGTACTTC.

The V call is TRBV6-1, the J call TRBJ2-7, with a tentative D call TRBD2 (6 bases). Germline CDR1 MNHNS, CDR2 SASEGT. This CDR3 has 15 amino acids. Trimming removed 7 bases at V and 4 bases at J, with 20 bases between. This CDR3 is CASIKGGYLGYEQYF. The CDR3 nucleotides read TGTGCCAGCATTAAAGGAGGGTATTTAGGTTACGAGCAGTACTTC.

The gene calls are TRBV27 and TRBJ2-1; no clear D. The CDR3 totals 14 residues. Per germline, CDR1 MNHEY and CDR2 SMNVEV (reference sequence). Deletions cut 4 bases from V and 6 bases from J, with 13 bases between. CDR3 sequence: CASSSHTTVNEQFF. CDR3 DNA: TGTGCCAGCAGTTCCCATACGACTGTCAATGAGCAGTTCTTC.

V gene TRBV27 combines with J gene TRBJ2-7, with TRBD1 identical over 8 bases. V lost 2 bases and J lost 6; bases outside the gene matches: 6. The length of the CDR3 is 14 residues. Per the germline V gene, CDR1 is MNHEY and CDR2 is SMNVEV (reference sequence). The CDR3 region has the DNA TGTGCCAGCAGTTTAAGCAGGGGGCGCGTCGAGCAGTACTTC. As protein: CASSLSRGRVEQYF.

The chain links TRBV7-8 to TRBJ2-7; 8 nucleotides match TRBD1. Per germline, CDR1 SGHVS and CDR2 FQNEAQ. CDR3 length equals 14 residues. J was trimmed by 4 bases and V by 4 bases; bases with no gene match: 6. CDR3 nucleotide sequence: TGTGCCAGCAGCTACTGGACAGGGCCTTACGAGCAGTACTTC. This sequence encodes CASSYWTGPYEQYF.

The DNA of the CDR3 is TGTGCCAGCAGTTCCGGACTAGCGGCAGATACGCAGTATTTT. Translating it yields CASSSGLAADTQYF. The rearrangement links TRBV5-4 to TRBJ2-3, with 10 bases aligning to TRBD2. The junction had 4 bases not matched to a gene; V was cut back by 5 bases and J by 4 bases. Looked up from germline, CDR1 is SGHNT and CDR2 is YYREEE (reference sequence). This CDR3 is built from 14 residues.

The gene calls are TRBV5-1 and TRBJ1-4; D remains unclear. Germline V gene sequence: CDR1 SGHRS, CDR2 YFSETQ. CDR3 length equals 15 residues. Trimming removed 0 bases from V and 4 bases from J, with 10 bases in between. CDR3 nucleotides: TGCGCCAGCAGCTTGGTCCCCGGGATTAATGAAAAACTGTTTTTT. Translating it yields CASSLVPGINEKLFF.

The CDR3 nucleotides are TGTGCCATCAGTGGGGAGTTAAGCTCCTACAATGAGCAGTTCTTC. It encodes CAISGELSSYNEQFF. The genes are TRBV10-3 and TRBJ2-1; a possible D gene is TRBD2 (5 bases). Germline CDR1 reads ENHRY; CDR2 reads SYGVKD. V shed 4 bases and J shed 0 bases, with 10 bases lying between them. The CDR3 has 15 residues.

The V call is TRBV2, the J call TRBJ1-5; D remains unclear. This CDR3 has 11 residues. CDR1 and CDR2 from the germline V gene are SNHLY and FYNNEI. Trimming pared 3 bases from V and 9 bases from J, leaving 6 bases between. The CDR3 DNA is TGTGCCAGCAGTGACTGGGGGCCCCAGCATTTT. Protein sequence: CASSDWGPQHF.

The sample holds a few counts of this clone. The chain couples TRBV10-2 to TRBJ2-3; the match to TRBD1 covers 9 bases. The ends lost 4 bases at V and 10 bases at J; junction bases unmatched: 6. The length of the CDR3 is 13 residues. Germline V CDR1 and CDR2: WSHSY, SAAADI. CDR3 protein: CASSGRDRASQYF. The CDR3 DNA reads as TGCGCCAGCAGTGGGAGGGACAGGGCTTCGCAGTATTTT.

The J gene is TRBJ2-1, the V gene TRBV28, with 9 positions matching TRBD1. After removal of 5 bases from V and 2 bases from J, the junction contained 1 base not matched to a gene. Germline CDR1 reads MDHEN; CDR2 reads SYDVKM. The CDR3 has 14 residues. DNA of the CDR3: TGTGCCAGCAGTCGACAGGGGGCCTACAATGAGCAGTTCTTC. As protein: CASSRQGAYNEQFF.

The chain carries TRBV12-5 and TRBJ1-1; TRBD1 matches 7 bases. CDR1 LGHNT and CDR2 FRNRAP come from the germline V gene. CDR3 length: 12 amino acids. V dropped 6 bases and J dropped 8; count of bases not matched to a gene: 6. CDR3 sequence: CASGGGQLEAFF. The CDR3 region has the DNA TGTGCTAGTGGGGGGGGACAGCTAGAAGCTTTCTTT.

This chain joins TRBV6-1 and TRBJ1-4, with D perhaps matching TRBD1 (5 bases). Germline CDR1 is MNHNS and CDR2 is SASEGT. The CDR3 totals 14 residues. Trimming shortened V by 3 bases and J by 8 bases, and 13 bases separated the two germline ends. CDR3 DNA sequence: TGTGCCAGCAGTGAGTCGGGGGGTCGGGAAAAACTGTTTTTT. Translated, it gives CASSESGGREKLFF.

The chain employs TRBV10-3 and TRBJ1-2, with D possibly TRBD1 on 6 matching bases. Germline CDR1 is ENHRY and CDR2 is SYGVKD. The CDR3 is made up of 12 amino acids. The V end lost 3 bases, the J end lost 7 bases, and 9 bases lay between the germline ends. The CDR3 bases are TGTGCCATCAGTGACGCAGGGGTTGGCTACACCTTC. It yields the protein CAISDAGVGYTF.

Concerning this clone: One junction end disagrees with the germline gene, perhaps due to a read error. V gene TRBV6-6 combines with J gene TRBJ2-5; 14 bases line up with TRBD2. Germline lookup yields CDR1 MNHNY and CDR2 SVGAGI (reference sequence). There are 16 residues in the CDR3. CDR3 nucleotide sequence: TGTGCCAGCAGTGCTAGACTAGCGGGGGGGCAAGAAACCCAGTACTTC. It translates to CASSARLAGGQETQYF.

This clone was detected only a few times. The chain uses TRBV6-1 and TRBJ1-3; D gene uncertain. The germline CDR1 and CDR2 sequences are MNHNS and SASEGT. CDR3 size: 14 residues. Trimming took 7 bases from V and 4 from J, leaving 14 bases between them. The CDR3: CASTLRGSGNTIYF. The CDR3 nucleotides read TGTGCCAGCACCTTGCGGGGATCAGGAAACACCATATATTTT.

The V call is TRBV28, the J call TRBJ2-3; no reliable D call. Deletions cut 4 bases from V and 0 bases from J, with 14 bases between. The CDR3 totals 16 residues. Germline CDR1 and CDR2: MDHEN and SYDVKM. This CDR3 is CASSSHYGASTDTQYF. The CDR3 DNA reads TGTGCCAGCAGTTCCCACTATGGCGCAAGCACAGATACGCAGTATTTT.

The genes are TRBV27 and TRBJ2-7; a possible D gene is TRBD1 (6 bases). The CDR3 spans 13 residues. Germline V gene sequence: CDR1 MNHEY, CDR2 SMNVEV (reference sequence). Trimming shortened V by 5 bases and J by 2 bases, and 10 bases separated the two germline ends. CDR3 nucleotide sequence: TGTGCCAGCAGTGCTCAGGGGACCTACGAGCAGTACTTC. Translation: CASSAQGTYEQYF.

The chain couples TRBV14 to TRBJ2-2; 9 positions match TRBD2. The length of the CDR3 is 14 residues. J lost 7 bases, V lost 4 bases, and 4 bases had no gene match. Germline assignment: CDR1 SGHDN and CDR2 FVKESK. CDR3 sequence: CASSRAGGIGELFF. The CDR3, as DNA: TGTGCCAGCAGCCGAGCGGGAGGTATCGGGGAGCTGTTTTTT.

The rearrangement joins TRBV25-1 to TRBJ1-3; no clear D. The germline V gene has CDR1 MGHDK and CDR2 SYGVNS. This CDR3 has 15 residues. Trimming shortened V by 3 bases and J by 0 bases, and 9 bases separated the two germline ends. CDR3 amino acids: CASSDNIFSGNTIYF. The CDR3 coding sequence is TGTGCCAGCAGTGATAACATTTTCTCTGGAAACACCATATATTTT.

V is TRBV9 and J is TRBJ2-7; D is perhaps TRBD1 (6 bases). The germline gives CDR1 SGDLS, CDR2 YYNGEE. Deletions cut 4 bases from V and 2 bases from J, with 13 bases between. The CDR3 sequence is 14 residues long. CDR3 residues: CASSYRDKPYEQYF. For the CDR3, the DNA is TGTGCCAGCAGCTACCGGGACAAACCCTACGAGCAGTACTTC. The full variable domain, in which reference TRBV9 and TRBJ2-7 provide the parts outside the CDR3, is DSGVTQTPKHLITATGQRVTLRCSPRSGDLSVYWYQQSLDQGLQFLIQYYNGEERAKGNILERFSAQQFPDLHSELNLSSLELGDSALYFCASSYRDKPYEQYFGPGTRLTVT.

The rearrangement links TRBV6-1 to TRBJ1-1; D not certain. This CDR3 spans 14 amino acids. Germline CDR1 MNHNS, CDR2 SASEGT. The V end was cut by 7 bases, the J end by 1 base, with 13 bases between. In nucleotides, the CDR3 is TGTGCCAGCATAGGTTTTTGGGAGAACACTGAAGCTTTCTTT. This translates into CASIGFWENTEAFF.

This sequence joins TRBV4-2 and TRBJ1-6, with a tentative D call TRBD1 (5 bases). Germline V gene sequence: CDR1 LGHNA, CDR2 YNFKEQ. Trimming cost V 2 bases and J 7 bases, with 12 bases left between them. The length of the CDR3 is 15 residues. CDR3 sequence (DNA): TGTGCCAGCAGCCAACCGGGACTGGAGAATTCACCCCTCCACTTT. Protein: CASSQPGLENSPLHF.

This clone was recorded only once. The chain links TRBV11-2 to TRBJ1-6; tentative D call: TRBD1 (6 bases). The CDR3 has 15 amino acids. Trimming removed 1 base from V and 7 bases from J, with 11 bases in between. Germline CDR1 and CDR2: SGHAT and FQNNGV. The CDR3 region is CASSLVGTPNSPLHF. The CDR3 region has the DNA TGTGCCAGCAGCTTAGTCGGGACACCGAATTCACCCCTCCACTTT.

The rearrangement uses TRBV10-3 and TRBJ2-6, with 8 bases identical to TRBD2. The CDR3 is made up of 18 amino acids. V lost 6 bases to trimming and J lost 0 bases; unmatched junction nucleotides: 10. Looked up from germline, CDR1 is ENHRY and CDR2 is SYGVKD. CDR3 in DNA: TGTGCCATCAGCCCCGGGGGGGTTCGCGACTCTGGGGCCAACGTCCTGACTTTC. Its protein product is CAISPGGVRDSGANVLTF.

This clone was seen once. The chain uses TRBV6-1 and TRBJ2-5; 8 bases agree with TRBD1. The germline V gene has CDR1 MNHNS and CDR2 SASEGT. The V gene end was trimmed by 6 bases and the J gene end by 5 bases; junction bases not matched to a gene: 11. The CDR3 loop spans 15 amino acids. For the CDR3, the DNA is TGTGCCAGCAGGGGGAGGCAGGGGGCGCGGGAGACCCAGTACTTC. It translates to CASRGRQGARETQYF.

DNA of the CDR3: TGTGCCAGCAGCGGGGGGGCAATCTTCGATGGCTACACCTTC. This encodes CASSGGAIFDGYTF. The chain couples TRBV2 to TRBJ1-2; D perhaps matches TRBD1 (6 bases). This CDR3 contains 14 residues. V was clipped by 6 bases and J by 6 bases, with 17 bases between them. From germline, CDR1 is SNHLY and CDR2 FYNNEI.

The chain's CDR3 is CASSSRPGQVAHEQYF. DNA of the CDR3: TGTGCCAGCAGCTCGAGACCGGGACAGGTAGCCCACGAGCAGTACTTC. The chain uses TRBV7-7 and TRBJ2-7; 8 nucleotides agree with TRBD1. The CDR3 has 16 residues. Germline lookup yields CDR1 SSHAT and CDR2 FNYEAQ (reference sequence). The J segment lost 5 bases and the V segment lost 4 bases, leaving 13 bases of the junction unmatched.